Listed here are 19 T cell receptor beta chains from one sample, sequenced in a study of siplizumab effects on memory and regulatory T cells. TCRdb's table, derived via immunoSEQ multiplex PCR, lists solely in-frame clones and lacks some. Of more than 95,000 clones listed, 93% are singletons. The specimen was Tregs sorted from blood. Receptors were obtained from a human donor in good health.

V usage is TRBV10-3 and J usage is TRBJ2-3; D call uncertain. Trimming took off 3 bases at V and 0 bases at J, with 10 bases between the two ends. CDR1 ENHRY and CDR2 SYGVKD come from the germline V gene. The CDR3 spans 15 residues. The chain's CDR3 is CAISDRVSSTDTQYF. The CDR3 DNA is TGTGCCATCAGTGATAGGGTCAGTAGCACAGATACGCAGTATTTT.

This chain joins TRBV10-2 and TRBJ1-3; TRBD1 is a possible D gene (5 bases). Deletions cut 2 bases from V and 3 bases from J, with 8 bases between. Germline lookup yields CDR1 WSHSY and CDR2 SAAADI. This CDR3 has 14 residues. Here the CDR3 reads CASSEQTVGNTIYF. For the CDR3, the DNA is TGCGCCAGCAGTGAGCAGACAGTTGGAAACACCATATATTTT.

The V and J genes are TRBV5-5 and TRBJ2-7; possibly TRBD2 for D (6 bases). The CDR3 length is 15 residues. CDR1 and CDR2 (germline): SGHKS, YYEKEE (reference sequence). The V end lost 0 bases, the J end lost 0 bases, and 10 bases lay between the germline ends. The DNA of the CDR3 is TGTGCCAGCAGCTTGGTTTGGGGACTCTCCTACGAGCAGTACTTC. Its protein product is CASSLVWGLSYEQYF.

The V gene is TRBV7-9, the J gene TRBJ1-2; D is possibly TRBD1 (5 bases). Germline assignment: CDR1 SEHNR and CDR2 FQNEAQ (reference sequence). The CDR3 is made up of 15 amino acids. Trimming cost V 2 bases and J 0 bases, with 10 bases left between them. The CDR3 nucleotides read TGTGCCAGCAGCTTATCGGGGGATTCTAACTATGGCTACACCTTC. This codes for CASSLSGDSNYGYTF. Full variable domain (remainder filled in from reference TRBV7-9 and TRBJ1-2): DTGVSQNPRHKITKRGQNVTFRCDPISEHNRLYWYRQTLGQGPEFLTYFQNEAQLEKSRLLSDRFSAERPKGSFSTLEIQRTEQGDSAMYLCASSLSGDSNYGYTFGSGTRLTVV.

This chain connects TRBV10-3 to TRBJ2-5; TRBD2 matches 11 bases. This CDR3 is 14 amino acids long. The V segment lost 8 bases and the J segment 5 bases; nucleotides outside the gene matches: 7. Germline CDR1 is ENHRY and CDR2 is SYGVKD. The CDR3 bases are TGTGCCATCTCAACTAGCGGGAGAGGGGAGACCCAGTACTTC. This codes for CAISTSGRGETQYF.

The chain links TRBV5-1 to TRBJ1-2; tentatively, D is TRBD1 (5 bases). The CDR3 has 13 amino acids. Per the germline V gene, CDR1 is SGHRS and CDR2 is YFSETQ. Trimming removed 1 base from V and 3 bases from J, with 7 bases in between. Here the CDR3 reads CASSLSGDYGYTF. CDR3 DNA: TGCGCCAGCAGCTTGTCGGGGGACTATGGCTACACCTTC.

The chain has TRBV5-6 and TRBJ2-5; 8 bases fit TRBD2. With V trimmed by 0 bases and J by 5 bases, 6 bases remained unmatched. The CDR3 has 15 residues. Germline-derived CDR1 and CDR2 are SGHDT and YYEEEE. The CDR3 coding sequence is TGTGCCAGCAGCTTGGGAGGGACTAGACGGGAGACCCAGTACTTC. Its translation: CASSLGGTRRETQYF.

V and J are TRBV5-1 and TRBJ1-2; 9 bases are shared with TRBD1. This CDR3 is built from 14 residues. The germline CDR1 and CDR2 sequences are SGHRS and YFSETQ. With V trimmed by 2 bases and J by 5 bases, 4 bases remained unmatched. CDR3 nucleotides: TGCGCCAGCAGCTTAGACAGGGGGGATTATGGCTACACCTTC. It translates to CASSLDRGDYGYTF.

The rearrangement links TRBV9 to TRBJ2-5, with no clear D. The germline gives CDR1 SGDLS, CDR2 YYNGEE. The CDR3 has 13 residues. Deletions cut 3 bases from V and 5 bases from J, with 11 bases between. The CDR3 sequence: CASSGGPYETQYF. CDR3 nucleotide sequence: TGTGCCAGCAGCGGAGGACCCTATGAGACCCAGTACTTC.

The chain recombines TRBV6-1 with TRBJ1-1; D may be TRBD1 (5 bases). Germline lookup yields CDR1 MNHNS and CDR2 SASEGT. V dropped 4 bases and J dropped 5 bases, with 14 bases sitting between them. The CDR3 is 14 residues long. The CDR3 DNA is TGTGCCAGCAGTGTAGAGTCAGGGAGGACTGAAGCTTTCTTT. Amino acid sequence: CASSVESGRTEAFF.

The chain recombines TRBV18 with TRBJ1-1; D gene ambiguous. The CDR3 spans 19 residues. The germline V and J ends were trimmed by 1 base and 2 bases, with 23 bases remaining between them. The V gene's germline CDR1 is KGHSH and CDR2 LQKENI. The CDR3 sequence is CASSPLVKKLRQFNTEAFF. In DNA form, the CDR3 reads TGTGCCAGCTCACCACTGGTTAAGAAACTGCGGCAGTTCAACACTGAAGCTTTCTTT. Variable domain in full (rest from reference TRBV18 and TRBJ1-1): NAGVMQNPRHLVRRRGQEARLRCSPMKGHSHVYWYRQLPEEGLKFMVYLQKENIIDESGMPKERFSAEFPKEGPSILRIQQVVRGDSAAYFCASSPLVKKLRQFNTEAFFGQGTRLTVV.

The J gene is TRBJ1-3, the V gene TRBV5-1; D uncertain. This CDR3 is 15 amino acids long. V was pared by 1 base and J by 0 bases, with 8 bases between. In germline, CDR1 is SGHRS, CDR2 YFSETQ. The CDR3 bases are TGCGCCAGCAGCTTGAGAGGCAGCTCTGGAAACACCATATATTTT. Amino acids: CASSLRGSSGNTIYF.

V gene TRBV7-9 combines with J gene TRBJ2-1, with D possibly TRBD2 on 7 matching bases. Germline CDR1 reads SEHNR; CDR2 reads FQNEAQ (reference sequence). The CDR3 sequence is 15 residues long. V dropped 5 bases and J dropped 6 bases, with 17 bases sitting between them. CDR3 protein: CASSLGGGRSNEQFF. CDR3 nucleotides: TGTGCCAGCAGCCTCGGGGGCGGGAGAAGCAATGAGCAGTTCTTC.

The chain uses TRBV28 and TRBJ2-7; D is unresolved. Germline V gene data show CDR1 as MDHEN and CDR2 as SYDVKM. The CDR3 is 13 amino acids. Trimming removed 1 base from V and 3 bases from J, with 7 bases in between. CDR3: CASSLLVDYEQYF. DNA for the CDR3: TGTGCCAGCAGTTTATTGGTCGACTACGAGCAGTACTTC.

This chain connects TRBV9 to TRBJ2-3; 8 bases map to TRBD2. The V segment lost 0 bases and the J segment 2 bases; nucleotides outside the gene matches: 8. The CDR3 covers 17 residues. CDR1 is SGDLS and CDR2 is YYNGEE in the germline V gene. This CDR3 is CASSVVDSGDHTDTQYF. CDR3 nucleotide sequence: TGTGCCAGCAGCGTAGTAGATAGCGGGGATCACACAGATACGCAGTATTTT.

This chain links TRBV5-1 with TRBJ2-2; D call uncertain. Trimming left V 7 bases short and J 0 bases short, with 10 bases between. Germline-derived CDR1 and CDR2 are SGHRS and YFSETQ. This CDR3 comprises 14 residues. The CDR3 DNA sequence: TGCGCCAGCCGTGATGCAGCGAACACCGGGGAGCTGTTTTTT. This codes for CASRDAANTGELFF.

The chain uses TRBV7-9 and TRBJ2-4; tentative D call: TRBD2 (6 bases). Per germline, CDR1 SEHNR and CDR2 FQNEAQ (reference sequence). With 2 bases removed from V and 4 bases from J, the gap between germline ends came to 12 bases. CDR3 length: 15 amino acids. The CDR3 region is CASSLYTGAKNIQYF. The CDR3 DNA sequence: TGTGCCAGCAGCTTATACACGGGAGCGAAAAACATTCAGTACTTC.

The gene calls are TRBV6-5 and TRBJ1-3, with 9 bases that match TRBD1. Germline V gene lookup returns CDR1 MNHEY and CDR2 SVGAGI. This CDR3 comprises 16 residues. The V and J ends lost 2 bases and 7 bases, in that order; junction bases with no gene match: 9. CDR3 bases: TGTGCCAGCAGTTACGGGCATTTACAGGGGGCGAACACCATATATTTT. It translates to CASSYGHLQGANTIYF.

This clone was found many times. The CDR3 sequence: CASGVGTSYQPQHF. Here the CDR3 DNA reads TGTGCTAGTGGGGTTGGGACCTCCTATCAGCCCCAGCATTTT. This chain joins TRBV12-5 and TRBJ1-5; perhaps TRBD1 as D (5 bases). The CDR3 runs 14 residues. Germline V CDR1 and CDR2: LGHNT, FRNRAP. Trimming removed 6 bases from V and 5 bases from J, with 14 bases in between.